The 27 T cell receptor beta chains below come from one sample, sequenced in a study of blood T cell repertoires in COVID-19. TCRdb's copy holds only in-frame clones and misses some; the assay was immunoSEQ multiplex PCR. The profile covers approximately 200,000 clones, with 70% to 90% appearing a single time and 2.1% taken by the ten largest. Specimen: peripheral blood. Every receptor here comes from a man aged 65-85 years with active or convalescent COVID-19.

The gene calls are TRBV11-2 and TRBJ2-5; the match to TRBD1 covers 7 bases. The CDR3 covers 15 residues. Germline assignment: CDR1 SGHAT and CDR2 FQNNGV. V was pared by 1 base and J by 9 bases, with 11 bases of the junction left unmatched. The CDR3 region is CASSLGLGPQGAQYF. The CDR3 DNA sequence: TGTGCCAGCAGCTTAGGCCTTGGTCCTCAGGGGGCCCAGTACTTC.

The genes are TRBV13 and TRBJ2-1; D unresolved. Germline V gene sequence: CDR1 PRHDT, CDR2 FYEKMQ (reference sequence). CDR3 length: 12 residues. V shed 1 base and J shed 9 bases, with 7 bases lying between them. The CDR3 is CASSLAVSEQFF. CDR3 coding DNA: TGTGCCAGCAGCTTAGCCGTCAGTGAGCAGTTCTTC.

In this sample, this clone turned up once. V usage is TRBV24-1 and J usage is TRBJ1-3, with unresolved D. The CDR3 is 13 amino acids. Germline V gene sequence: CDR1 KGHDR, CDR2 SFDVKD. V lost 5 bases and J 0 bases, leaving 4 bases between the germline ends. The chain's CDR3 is CATSGGSGNTIYF. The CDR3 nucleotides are TGTGCCACCAGTGGCGGCTCTGGAAACACCATATATTTT.

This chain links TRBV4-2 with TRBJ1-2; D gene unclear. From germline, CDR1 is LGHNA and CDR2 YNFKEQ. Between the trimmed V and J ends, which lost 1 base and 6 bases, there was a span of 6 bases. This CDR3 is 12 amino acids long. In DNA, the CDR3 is TGTGCCAGCAGCCAAGTTTCTGATGGCTACACCTTC. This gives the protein CASSQVSDGYTF.

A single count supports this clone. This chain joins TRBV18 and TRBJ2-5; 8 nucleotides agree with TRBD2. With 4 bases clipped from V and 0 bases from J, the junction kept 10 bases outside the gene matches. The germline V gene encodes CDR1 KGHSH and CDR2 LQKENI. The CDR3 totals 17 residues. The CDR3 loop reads CASSLPWGSGDQETQYF. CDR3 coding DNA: TGTGCCAGCTCACTACCCTGGGGTAGCGGGGACCAAGAGACCCAGTACTTC.

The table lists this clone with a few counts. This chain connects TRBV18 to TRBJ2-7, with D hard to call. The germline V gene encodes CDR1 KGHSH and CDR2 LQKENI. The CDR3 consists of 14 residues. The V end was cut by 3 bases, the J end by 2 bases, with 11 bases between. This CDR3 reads CASSPETVTYEQYF. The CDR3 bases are TGTGCCAGCTCACCGGAGACTGTCACCTACGAGCAGTACTTC.

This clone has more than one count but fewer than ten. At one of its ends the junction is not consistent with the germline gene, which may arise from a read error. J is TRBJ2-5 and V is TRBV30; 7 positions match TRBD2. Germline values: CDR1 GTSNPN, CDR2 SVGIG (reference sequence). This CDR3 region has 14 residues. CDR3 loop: CAGRGSGRQETQYF. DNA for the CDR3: TGTGCCGGGAGGGGTAGCGGAAGACAAGAGACCCAGTACTTC.

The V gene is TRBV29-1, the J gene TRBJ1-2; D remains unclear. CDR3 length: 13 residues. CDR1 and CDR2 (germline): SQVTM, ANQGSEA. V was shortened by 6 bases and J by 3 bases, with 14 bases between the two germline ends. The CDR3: CSVARGADYGYTF. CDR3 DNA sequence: TGCAGCGTCGCACGGGGAGCGGACTATGGCTACACCTTC.

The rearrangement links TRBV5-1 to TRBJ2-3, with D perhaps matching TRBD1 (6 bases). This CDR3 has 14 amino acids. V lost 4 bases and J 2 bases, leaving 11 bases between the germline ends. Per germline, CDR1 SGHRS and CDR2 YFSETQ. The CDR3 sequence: CASSLDSFTDTQYF. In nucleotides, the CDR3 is TGCGCCAGCAGCCTGGACAGTTTCACAGATACGCAGTATTTT.

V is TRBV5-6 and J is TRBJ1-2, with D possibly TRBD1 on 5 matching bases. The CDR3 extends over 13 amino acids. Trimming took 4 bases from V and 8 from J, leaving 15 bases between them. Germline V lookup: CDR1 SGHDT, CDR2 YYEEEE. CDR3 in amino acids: CASSLGTAPGYTF. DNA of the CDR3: TGTGCCAGCAGCCTGGGGACTGCTCCCGGCTACACCTTC. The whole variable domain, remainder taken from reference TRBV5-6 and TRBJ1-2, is DAGVTQSPTHLIKTRGQQVTLRCSPKSGHDTVSWYQQALGQGPQFIFQYYEEEERQRGNFPDRFSGHQFPNYSSELNVNALLLGDSALYLCASSLGTAPGYTFGSGTRLTVV.

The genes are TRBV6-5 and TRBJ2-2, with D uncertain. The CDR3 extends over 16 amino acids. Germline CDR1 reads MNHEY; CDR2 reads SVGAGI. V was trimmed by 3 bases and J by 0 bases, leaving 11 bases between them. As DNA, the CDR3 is TGTGCCAGCAGTTATCAAAGGAGAGCGAACACCGGGGAGCTGTTTTTT. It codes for CASSYQRRANTGELFF.

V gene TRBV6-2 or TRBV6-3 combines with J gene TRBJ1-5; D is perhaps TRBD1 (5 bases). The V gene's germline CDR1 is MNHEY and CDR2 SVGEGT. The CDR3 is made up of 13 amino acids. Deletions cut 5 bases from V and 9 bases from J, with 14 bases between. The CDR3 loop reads CASSPDREGPQHF. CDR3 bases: TGTGCCAGCAGTCCCGACAGAGAAGGGCCCCAGCATTTT.

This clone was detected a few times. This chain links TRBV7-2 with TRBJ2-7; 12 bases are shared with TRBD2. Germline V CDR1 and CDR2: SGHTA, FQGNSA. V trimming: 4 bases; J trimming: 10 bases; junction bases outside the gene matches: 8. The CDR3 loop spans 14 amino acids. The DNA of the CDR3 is TGTGCCAGCAGCTCGAGACTAGCGGGAGTGGGTCAGTACTTC. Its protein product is CASSSRLAGVGQYF.

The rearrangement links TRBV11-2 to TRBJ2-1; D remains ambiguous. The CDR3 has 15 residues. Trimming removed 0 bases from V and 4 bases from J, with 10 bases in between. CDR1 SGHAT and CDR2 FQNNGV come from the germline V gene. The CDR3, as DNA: TGTGCCAGCAGCTTAGATATAGTCTCTTACAATGAGCAGTTCTTC. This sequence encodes CASSLDIVSYNEQFF.

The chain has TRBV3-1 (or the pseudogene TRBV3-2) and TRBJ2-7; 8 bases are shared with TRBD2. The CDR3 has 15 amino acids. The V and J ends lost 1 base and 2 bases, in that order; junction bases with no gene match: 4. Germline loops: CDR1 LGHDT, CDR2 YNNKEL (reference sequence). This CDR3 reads CASSQGSGVTYEQYF. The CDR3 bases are TGTGCCAGCAGCCAAGGTAGCGGGGTTACCTACGAGCAGTACTTC.

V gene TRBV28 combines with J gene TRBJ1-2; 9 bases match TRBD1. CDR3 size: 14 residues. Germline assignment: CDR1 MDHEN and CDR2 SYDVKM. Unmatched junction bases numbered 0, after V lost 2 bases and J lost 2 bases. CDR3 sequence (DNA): TGTGCCAGCAGTTTAGGGACAGGGAACTATGGCTACACCTTC. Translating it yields CASSLGTGNYGYTF.

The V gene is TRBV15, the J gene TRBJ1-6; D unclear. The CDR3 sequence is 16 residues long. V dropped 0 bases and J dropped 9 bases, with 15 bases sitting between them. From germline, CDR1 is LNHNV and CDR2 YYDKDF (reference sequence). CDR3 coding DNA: TGTGCCACCAGCAGAGATCGCATGGTGACGGGTTCACCCCTCCACTTT. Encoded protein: CATSRDRMVTGSPLHF. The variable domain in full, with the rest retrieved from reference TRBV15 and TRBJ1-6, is DAMVIQNPRYQVTQFGKPVTLSCSQTLNHNVMYWYQQKSSQAPKLLFHYYDKDFNNEADTPDNFQSRRPNTSFCFLDIRSPGLGDTAMYLCATSRDRMVTGSPLHFGNGTRLTVT.

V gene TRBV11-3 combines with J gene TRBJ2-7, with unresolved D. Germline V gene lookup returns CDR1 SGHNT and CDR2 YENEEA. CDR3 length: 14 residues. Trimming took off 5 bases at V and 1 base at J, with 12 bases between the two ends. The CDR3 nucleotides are TGTGCCAGCAGCGTCCTGACACCTTCCTACGAGCAGTACTTC. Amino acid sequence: CASSVLTPSYEQYF. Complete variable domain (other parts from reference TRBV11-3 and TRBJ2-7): EAGVVQSPRYKIIEKKQPVAFWCNPISGHNTLYWYLQNLGQGPELLIRYENEEAVDDSQLPKDRFSAERLKGVDSTLKIQPAELGDSAVYLCASSVLTPSYEQYFGPGTRLTVT.

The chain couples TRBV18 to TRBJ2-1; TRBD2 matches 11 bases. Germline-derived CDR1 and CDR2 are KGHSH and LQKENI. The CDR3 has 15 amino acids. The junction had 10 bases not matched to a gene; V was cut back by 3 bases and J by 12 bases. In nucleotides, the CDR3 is TGTGCCAGCTCACCCAGCGGGACTAGCGGTATTTCGCAGTTCTTC. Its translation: CASSPSGTSGISQFF.

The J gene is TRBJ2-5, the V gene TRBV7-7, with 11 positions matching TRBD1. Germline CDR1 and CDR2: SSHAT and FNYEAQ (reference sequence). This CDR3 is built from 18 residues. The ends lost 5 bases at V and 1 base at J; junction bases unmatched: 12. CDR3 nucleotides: TGTGCCAGCAGCCCTGGACAGGGGGCGCTTCTTGGCCAAGAGACCCAGTACTTC. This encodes CASSPGQGALLGQETQYF.

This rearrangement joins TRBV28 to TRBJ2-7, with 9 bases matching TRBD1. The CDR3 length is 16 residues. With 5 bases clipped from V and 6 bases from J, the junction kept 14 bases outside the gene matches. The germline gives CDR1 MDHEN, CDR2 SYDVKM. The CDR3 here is CASSVIGTGPVGEQYF. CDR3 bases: TGTGCCAGCAGTGTCATAGGGACAGGGCCCGTCGGCGAGCAGTACTTC. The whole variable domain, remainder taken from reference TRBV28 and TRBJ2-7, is DVKVTQSSRYLVKRTGEKVFLECVQDMDHENMFWYRQDPGLGLRLIYFSYDVKMKEKGDIPEGYSVSREKKERFSLILESASTNQTSMYLCASSVIGTGPVGEQYFGPGTRLTVT.

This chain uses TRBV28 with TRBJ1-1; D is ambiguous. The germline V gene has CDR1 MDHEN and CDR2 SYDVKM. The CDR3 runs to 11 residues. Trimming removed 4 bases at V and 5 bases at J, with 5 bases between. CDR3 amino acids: CASSSYTEAFF. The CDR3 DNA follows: TGTGCCAGCAGTTCTTATACTGAAGCTTTCTTT.

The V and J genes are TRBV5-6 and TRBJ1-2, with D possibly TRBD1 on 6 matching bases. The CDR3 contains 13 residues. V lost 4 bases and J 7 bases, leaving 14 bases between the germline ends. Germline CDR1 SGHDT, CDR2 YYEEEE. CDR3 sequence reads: CASSPGGGPGYTF. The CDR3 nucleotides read TGTGCCAGCAGCCCCGGGGGGGGCCCTGGCTACACCTTC.

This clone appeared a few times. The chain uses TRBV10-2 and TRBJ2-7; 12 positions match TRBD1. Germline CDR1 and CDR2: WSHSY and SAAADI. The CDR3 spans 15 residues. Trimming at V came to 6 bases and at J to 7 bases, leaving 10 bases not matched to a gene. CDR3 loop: CASRPEGTGGWEQYF. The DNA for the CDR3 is TGCGCCAGCAGACCCGAGGGGACAGGGGGCTGGGAGCAGTACTTC.

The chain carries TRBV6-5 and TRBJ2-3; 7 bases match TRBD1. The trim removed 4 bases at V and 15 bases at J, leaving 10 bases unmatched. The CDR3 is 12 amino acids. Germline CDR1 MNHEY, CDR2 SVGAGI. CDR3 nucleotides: TGTGCCAGCAGTTCGCCGGGACAGCCGTCATATTTT. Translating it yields CASSSPGQPSYF.

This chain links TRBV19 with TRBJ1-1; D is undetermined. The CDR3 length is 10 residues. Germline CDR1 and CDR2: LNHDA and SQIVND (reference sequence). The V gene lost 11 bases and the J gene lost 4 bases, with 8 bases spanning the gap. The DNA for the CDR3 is TGTGCCGCCCGGGGCACTGAAGCTTTCTTT. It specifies CAARGTEAFF.

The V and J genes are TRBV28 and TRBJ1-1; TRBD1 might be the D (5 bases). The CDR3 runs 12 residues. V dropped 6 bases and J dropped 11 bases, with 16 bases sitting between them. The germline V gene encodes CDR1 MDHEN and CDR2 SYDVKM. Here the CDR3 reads CASSYRGAVAFF. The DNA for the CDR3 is TGTGCCAGCAGCTATAGGGGCGCGGTGGCTTTCTTT.